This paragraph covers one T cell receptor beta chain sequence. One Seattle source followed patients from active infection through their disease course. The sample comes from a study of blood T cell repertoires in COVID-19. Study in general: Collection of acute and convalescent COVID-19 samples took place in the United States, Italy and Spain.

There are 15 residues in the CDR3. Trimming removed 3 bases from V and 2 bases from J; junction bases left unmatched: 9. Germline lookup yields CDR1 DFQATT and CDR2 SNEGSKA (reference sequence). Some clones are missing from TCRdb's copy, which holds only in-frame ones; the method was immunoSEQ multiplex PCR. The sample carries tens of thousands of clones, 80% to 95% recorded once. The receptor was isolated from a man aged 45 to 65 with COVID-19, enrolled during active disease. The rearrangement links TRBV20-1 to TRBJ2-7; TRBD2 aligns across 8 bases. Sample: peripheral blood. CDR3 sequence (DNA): TGCAGTGCTAGTTCGGGGACTAGTGCCGCCTACGAGCAGTACTTC. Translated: CSASSGTSAAYEQYF.